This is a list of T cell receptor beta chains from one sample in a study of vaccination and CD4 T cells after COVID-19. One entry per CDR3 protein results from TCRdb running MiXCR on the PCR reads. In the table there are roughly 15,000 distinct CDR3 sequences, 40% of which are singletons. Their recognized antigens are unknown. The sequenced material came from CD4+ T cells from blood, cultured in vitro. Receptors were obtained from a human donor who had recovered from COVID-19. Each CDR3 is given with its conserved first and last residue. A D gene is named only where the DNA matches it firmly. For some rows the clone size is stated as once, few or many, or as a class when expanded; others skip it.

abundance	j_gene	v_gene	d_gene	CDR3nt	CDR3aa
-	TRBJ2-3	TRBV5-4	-	TGTGCCAGCAGGTCCACAAGGCGGAAAAGCACAGATACGCAGTATTTT	CASRSTRRKSTDTQYF
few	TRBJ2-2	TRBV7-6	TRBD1	TGTGCCAGCAGCTTAATGGACAGGGGTTATCGCGGGGAGCTGTTTTTT	CASSLMDRGYRGELFF
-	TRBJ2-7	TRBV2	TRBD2	TGTGCCAGCAGCGTAGCGGGAGGTCGCTACGAGCAGTACTTC	CASSVAGGRYEQYF
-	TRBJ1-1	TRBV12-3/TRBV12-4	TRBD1	TGTGCCAGCAGTGCGGGACAGTTGAACACTGAAGCTTTCTTT	CASSAGQLNTEAFF
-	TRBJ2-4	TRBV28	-	TGTGCCAGCTCGCCTTGGGTAGCCAAAAACATTCAGTACTTC	CASSPWVAKNIQYF
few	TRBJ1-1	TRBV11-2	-	TGTGCCAGCAGCTTAGATAGGGTCGCAGGGTTCTGGACTTTCTTT	CASSLDRVAGFWTFF
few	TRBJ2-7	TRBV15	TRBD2	TGTGCCACCAGCAGAGATCGGGAGGGGCCGGACGAGCAGTACTTC	CATSRDREGPDEQYF
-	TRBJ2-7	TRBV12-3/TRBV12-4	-	TGTGCCAGCAGCCACCCGAGGCCTTCATACTACGAGCAGTACTTC	CASSHPRPSYYEQYF
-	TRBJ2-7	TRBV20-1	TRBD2	TGCAGTGCTAGAGCGGGACTAGCGGAAACCTACGAGCAGTACTTC	CSARAGLAETYEQYF
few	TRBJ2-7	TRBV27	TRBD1	TGTGCCAGCAGTAAGACAGGGCTTAACTACGAGCAGTACTTC	CASSKTGLNYEQYF
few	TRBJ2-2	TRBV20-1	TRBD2	TGCAGTGCTAGTCTAGCGGGAAACACCGGGGAGCTGTTTTTT	CSASLAGNTGELFF
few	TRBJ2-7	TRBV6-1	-	TGTGCCAGCGGTGGCGGGACCCACCCTCTCTACGAGCAGTACTTC	CASGGGTHPLYEQYF
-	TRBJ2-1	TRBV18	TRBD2	TGTGCCAGCTCACCGGAACGACTAGCGGGGCCGTACAATGAGCAGTTCTTC	CASSPERLAGPYNEQFF
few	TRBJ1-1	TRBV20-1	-	TGCAGTGCTAGAGTTGGACAGTACACTGAAGCTTTCTTT	CSARVGQYTEAFF
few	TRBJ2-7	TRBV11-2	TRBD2	TGTGCCAGCAGCCTATTAGCGGGAGGGCCTTACGAGCAGTACTTC	CASSLLAGGPYEQYF
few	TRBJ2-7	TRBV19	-	TGTGCCAGTAGTATTCGAGGGGCCTCCTACGAGCAGTACTTC	CASSIRGASYEQYF
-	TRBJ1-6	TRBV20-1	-	TGCAGTGCTAGAGGGAACAGAGATAATTCACCCCCCCACTTT	CSARGNRDNSPPHF
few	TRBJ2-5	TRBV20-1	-	TGCAGTGCTAGTCCGGTTGTGGAGCCGGAGACCCAGTACTTC	CSASPVVEPETQYF
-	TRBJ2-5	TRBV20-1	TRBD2	TGCAGTGCTAGAGGGCTAGCGGGAGTTGAGACCCAGTACTTC	CSARGLAGVETQYF
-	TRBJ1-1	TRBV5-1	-	TGCGCCAGCAGTTTCGGGGGAAGTCCTGAAGCTTTCTTT	CASSFGGSPEAFF
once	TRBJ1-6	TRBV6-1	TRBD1	TGTGCCAGCAGAGACAGGGAGGGTAATTCACCCCTCCACTTT	CASRDREGNSPLHF
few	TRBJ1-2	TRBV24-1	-	TGTGCCACCAGTGATTTGTCAGCTAACTATGGCTACACCTTC	CATSDLSANYGYTF
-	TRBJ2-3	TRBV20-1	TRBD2	TGCAGTGCTAGAGATCCCGGACTAGCGGGGAGGTCTAGCACAGATACGCAGTATTTT	CSARDPGLAGRSSTDTQYF
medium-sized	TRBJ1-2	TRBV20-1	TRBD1	TGCAGTGCTAGTTACCCCCCGAAGCCAGAGACAGGGATGAATACGGACGGCTACACCTTC	CSASYPPKPETGMNTDGYTF
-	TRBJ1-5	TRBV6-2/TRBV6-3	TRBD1	TGTGCCAGCAGTACTACCGACAGGGGCAGCAATCAGCCCCAGCATTTT	CASSTTDRGSNQPQHF
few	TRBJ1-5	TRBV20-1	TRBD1	TGCAGTGCTAGGACACAGGGGGCTGGCAATCAGCCCCAGCATTTT	CSARTQGAGNQPQHF
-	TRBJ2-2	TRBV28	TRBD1	TGTGCCAGCAGTTTAGGGGGACAGGGCACCGGGGAGCTGTTTTTT	CASSLGGQGTGELFF
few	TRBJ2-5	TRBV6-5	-	TGTGCCAGCAGTTACTCTGCCGGGGCAAATTACCAAGAGACCCAGTACTTC	CASSYSAGANYQETQYF
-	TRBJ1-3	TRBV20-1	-	TGCAGTGCTCAGGACAGATATGTTGGAAACACCATATATTTT	CSAQDRYVGNTIYF
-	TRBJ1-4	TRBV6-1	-	TGTGCCAGCACCTCAGGGGCTGAAAAACTGTTTTTT	CASTSGAEKLFF
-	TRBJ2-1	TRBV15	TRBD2	TGTGCCACCCTTTTAGCGGGACCAAGGAATGAGCAGTTCTTC	CATLLAGPRNEQFF
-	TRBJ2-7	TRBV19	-	TGTGCCAGTAGCAGAAACGGACAGTACGAGCAGTACTTC	CASSRNGQYEQYF
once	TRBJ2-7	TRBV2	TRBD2	TGTGCCAGCGGGGGGGAGGGCTACGAGCAGTACTTC	CASGGEGYEQYF
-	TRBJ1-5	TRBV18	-	TGTGCCAGCTCCCCCCACCCGGGGAGTCAGCCCCAGCATTTT	CASSPHPGSQPQHF
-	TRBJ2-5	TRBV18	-	TGTGCCAGCTCACAAGGGGCCCAAGAGACCCAGTACTTC	CASSQGAQETQYF
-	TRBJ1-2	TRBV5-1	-	TGCGCCAGCAGCTTCGCGGTCCAGGGCGGGGTCGGCTACACCTTC	CASSFAVQGGVGYTF
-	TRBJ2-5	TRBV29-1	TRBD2	TGCAGCGTTGAATCAAGCGGGAGGGCCGGGTATGAGACCCAGTACTTC	CSVESSGRAGYETQYF
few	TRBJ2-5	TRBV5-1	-	TGCGCCAGCAAAGTATTGGATCCGGGGGAGACCCAGTACTTC	CASKVLDPGETQYF
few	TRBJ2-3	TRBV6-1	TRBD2	TGTGCCAGCATCGCCGAAGGGATAGCGGGAGTTGCAGATACGCAGTATTTT	CASIAEGIAGVADTQYF
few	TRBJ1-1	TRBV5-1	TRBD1	TGCGCCAGCAGCTCAGGGGGCTTGGGCACTGAAGCTTTCTTT	CASSSGGLGTEAFF
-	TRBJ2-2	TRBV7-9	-	TGTGCCAGCAGTCGCACCGGGGAGCTGTTTTTT	CASSRTGELFF
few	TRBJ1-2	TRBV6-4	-	TGTGCCAGCCTTCCCCCCCCAAATGTGATTCGCTACACCTTC	CASLPPPNVIRYTF
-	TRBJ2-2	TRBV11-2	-	TGTGCCAGCAGCTTGATTAGCCTTGGGGTGTTTTTT	CASSLISLGVFF
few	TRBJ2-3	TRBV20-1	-	TGCAGTGCTAGAGGAAGCACAGATACGCAGTATTTT	CSARGSTDTQYF
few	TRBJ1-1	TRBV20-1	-	TGCAGTGCTAGACGTGGACAGCGAAGGACTGAAGCTTTCTTT	CSARRGQRRTEAFF
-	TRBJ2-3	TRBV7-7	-	TGTGCTAGCAGCTTAGCCCCGGGGGCCGATACGCAGTATTTT	CASSLAPGADTQYF
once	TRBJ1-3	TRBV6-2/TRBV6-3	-	TGTGCCGCAGGCAGAGGGGCTGGAAACACCATATATTTT	CAAGRGAGNTIYF
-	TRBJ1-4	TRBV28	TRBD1	TGTGCCAGCAGTCCTGGGACAGCAGGAAATGAAAAACTGTTTTTT	CASSPGTAGNEKLFF
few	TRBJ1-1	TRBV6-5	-	TGTGCCAGCAGTTGGGTCCCGAACACTGAAGCTTTCTTT	CASSWVPNTEAFF
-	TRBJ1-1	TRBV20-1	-	TGCAGTGCTAGAATGGCAGCCCTAAGTAACACTGAAGCTTTCTTT	CSARMAALSNTEAFF
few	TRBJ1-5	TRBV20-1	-	TGCAGTGCTAGAGATCTGGGCAGGGCTAGCAATCAGCCCCAGCATTTT	CSARDLGRASNQPQHF
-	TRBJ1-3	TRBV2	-	TGTGCCAGCAGTGAACGGTACTCTGGAAACACCATATATTTT	CASSERYSGNTIYF
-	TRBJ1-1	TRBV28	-	TGTGCCAGCAGTTTAATAGACCTAAACACTGAAGCTTTCTTT	CASSLIDLNTEAFF
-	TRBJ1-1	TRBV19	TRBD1	TGTGCCAGTAGTCCACCAATCCGGGACAGAATTTACACTGAAGCTTTCTTT	CASSPPIRDRIYTEAFF